Given below is one TCR beta chain in context. Its target antigen remains unknown. No base quality values were provided; no much bigger clone lies one nucleotide off. The CDR3 numbers 20 residues from cysteine through phenylalanine. The entry retains the CDR3 DNA only, 60 bases that are in frame from base 1. Looking up the germline V gene yields CDR1 SGHVS and CDR2 FNYEAQ. V and J are trimmed by 1 base and 2 bases, and the gene matches miss 13 bases of the junction. The sample is drawn from a study of response to subunit inactivated influenza vaccine listed by TCRdb under 2018. Broadly, across the study: Deep quantitative profiling of the T cell receptor repertoire was used in the study to follow responses to a trivalent subunit inactivated influenza vaccine. The investigation overall reported the following: It was suggested by the authors that each seasonal influenza vaccination may recruit only a limited number of new T cells.

The protocol used for the library was RT-PCR. Instrument on record: Illumina HiSeq 2500. TCRdb's own reprocessing of the public reads used fastp at Q25 and MiXCR and kept productive beta chains. For every CDR3 protein sequence, its rows merge into one entry that carries the most common genes and DNA. Within this sample are about 650,000 distinct CDR3 sequences, with about 15% of them counted one time only. The biggest ten clones account for about 9.9% of the sample. The sequence was obtained from a man aged 45-60 years who received an inactivated influenza vaccine. Donor details come from another sample of the same person, matched by shared clones. Here the chain combines TRBV7-6 and TRBJ2-5; TRBD2 aligns with 13 central bases. The material sequenced was PBMCs from blood, taken roughly 13 days after vaccination. CDR3 protein: CASSLGTGTSGTSWQETQYF. The nucleotide sequence is TGTGCCAGCAGCTTAGGCACCGGGACTAGCGGGACCTCTTGGCAAGAGACCCAGTACTTC.